This T cell receptor beta chain was captured in a study of spatial heterogeneity in lung cancer. Overall study findings and caveats: In tumors, expanded intratumoral alpha and beta TCR counts tracked mutation counts.

In this sample, this clonotype is medium-sized (0.01 to 0.1%). Antigen unknown. Each TCR cDNA molecule bore a unique molecular identifier. TCRdb re-derived calls from the 5' RACE reads in MiXCR, one entry per CDR3 protein. The sample contains roughly 3,600 distinct CDR3 sequences, about 5% of which appear only once. Germline CDR1 is DFQATT and CDR2 is SNEGSKA (reference sequence). With 2 bases removed from V and 2 bases from J, the gap between germline ends came to 14 bases. The CDR3 runs 15 residues. Regarding time point: sample taken at primary tumor resection. The sample in question was lung tumor tissue, obtained at surgery. The source is a female donor with early-stage non-small cell lung cancer. The V and J genes are TRBV20-1 and TRBJ2-3; D gene ambiguous. Here the CDR3 reads CSARPNGGYTDTQYF. CDR3 DNA: TGCAGTGCTAGACCCAATGGCGGATACACAGATACGCAGTATTTT.